This entry lists 31 T cell receptor beta chains sequenced from one sample in a study of OX40 agonist ivuxolimab in advanced cancers. Data came from immunoSEQ multiplex PCR; TCRdb stores just in-frame clones and leaves some out. The sample shows roughly 53,000 clones, approximately 80% of them seen only once. The sample consisted of CD4+ or CD8+ T cells sorted from blood, taken in a trial of the OX40 agonist ivuxolimab. These receptors were taken from an adult with an advanced solid tumor such as melanoma, head and neck, liver or kidney cancer.

This chain links TRBV5-4 with TRBJ1-2; no definite D call. Germline V gene data show CDR1 as SGHNT and CDR2 as YYREEE (reference sequence). The V gene lost 4 bases and the J gene lost 4 bases, with 20 bases spanning the gap. The CDR3 has 16 residues. CDR3 nucleotide sequence: TGTGCCAGCAGCCATGTTGGTACGGAGTGGGTCTATGGCTACACCTTC. It yields the protein CASSHVGTEWVYGYTF. Based on the CDR3 plus reference TRBV5-4 and TRBJ1-2, the full variable domain is ETGVTQSPTHLIKTRGQQVTLRCSSQSGHNTVSWYQQALGQGPQFIFQYYREEENGRGNFPPRFSGLQFPNYSSELNVNALELDDSALYLCASSHVGTEWVYGYTFGSGTRLTVV.

The chain carries TRBV5-1 and TRBJ2-5; 9 bases are a match to TRBD2. Germline CDR1 SGHRS, CDR2 YFSETQ. After removal of 3 bases from V and 5 bases from J, the junction contained 5 bases not matched to a gene. This CDR3 comprises 14 residues. For the CDR3, the DNA is TGCGCCAGCAGCTCGACTAGCGGATCGGAGACCCAGTACTTC. Translated: CASSSTSGSETQYF.

The V gene is TRBV5-5, the J gene TRBJ2-7; D tentatively fits TRBD1 or TRBD2 (5 bases each). Germline V CDR1 and CDR2: SGHKS, YYEKEE (reference sequence). The CDR3 is 13 amino acids. V was trimmed by 3 bases and J by 7 bases, leaving 14 bases between them. DNA of the CDR3: TGTGCCAGCAGCTCGGGGCCCTGGAAGGAGCAGTACTTC. As protein: CASSSGPWKEQYF.

This clone was detected once. This rearrangement joins TRBV28 to TRBJ2-7, with 8 bases matching TRBD1. V dropped 4 bases and J dropped 3; count of bases not matched to a gene: 8. There are 15 residues in the CDR3. Germline values: CDR1 MDHEN, CDR2 SYDVKM. The CDR3 reads CASSSGQGRFYEQYF. CDR3 coding DNA: TGTGCCAGCAGTTCAGGACAGGGCCGGTTCTACGAGCAGTACTTC. Variable domain in full (rest from reference TRBV28 and TRBJ2-7): DVKVTQSSRYLVKRTGEKVFLECVQDMDHENMFWYRQDPGLGLRLIYFSYDVKMKEKGDIPEGYSVSREKKERFSLILESASTNQTSMYLCASSSGQGRFYEQYFGPGTRLTVT.

The chain joins TRBV9 to TRBJ2-2; D remains unclear. CDR1 and CDR2 (germline): SGDLS, YYNGEE. The CDR3 loop spans 13 amino acids. V lost 4 bases to trimming and J lost 6 bases, with 10 bases between them. The CDR3 region is CASSLSLAGELFF. The CDR3 DNA is TGTGCCAGCAGCCTAAGCTTGGCCGGGGAGCTGTTTTTT. Full variable domain (missing parts from reference TRBV9 and TRBJ2-2): DSGVTQTPKHLITATGQRVTLRCSPRSGDLSVYWYQQSLDQGLQFLIQYYNGEERAKGNILERFSAQQFPDLHSELNLSSLELGDSALYFCASSLSLAGELFFGEGSRLTVL.

J is TRBJ2-5 and V is TRBV7-2; the match to TRBD2 covers 8 bases. Germline loops: CDR1 SGHTA, CDR2 FQGNSA. The trim removed 1 base at V and 3 bases at J, leaving 1 base unmatched. This CDR3 spans 14 amino acids. As DNA, the CDR3 is TGTGCCAGCAGCTTAGAACTAGCGGAAGAGACCCAGTACTTC. Protein product: CASSLELAEETQYF.

J is TRBJ2-6 and V is TRBV18; no definite D call. The V end lost 6 bases, the J end lost 5 bases, and 17 bases lay between the germline ends. The CDR3 has 16 amino acids. The germline V gene encodes CDR1 KGHSH and CDR2 LQKENI. The CDR3 nucleotides read TGTGCCAGCTCCTTTGGCTCTGCGAACTGGGCCAACGTCCTGACTTTC. It encodes CASSFGSANWANVLTF.

The CDR3 nucleotides are TGTGCCAGCAGTGGACAGGGGGCTCAGGGCACTGAAGCTTTCTTT. Its translation: CASSGQGAQGTEAFF. This chain joins TRBV25-1 and TRBJ1-1; 10 bases align to TRBD1. V was pared by 4 bases and J by 4 bases, with 6 bases of the junction left unmatched. Germline V gene lookup returns CDR1 MGHDK and CDR2 SYGVNS. This CDR3 has 15 amino acids.

The genes are TRBV27 and TRBJ1-1; TRBD1 might be the D (6 bases). Between the trimmed V and J ends, which lost 6 bases and 5 bases, there was a span of 19 bases. CDR1 is MNHEY and CDR2 is SMNVEV in the germline V gene (reference sequence). The CDR3 is made up of 15 amino acids. CDR3 in amino acids: CASSKQGARWTEAFF. Written as DNA, the CDR3 is TGTGCCAGCAGCAAACAGGGTGCCCGGTGGACTGAAGCTTTCTTT.

The chain couples TRBV19 to TRBJ2-5; 9 bases map to TRBD1. CDR3 length: 16 residues. Germline CDR1 LNHDA, CDR2 SQIVND (reference sequence). V trimming: 4 bases; J trimming: 5 bases; junction bases outside the gene matches: 11. The CDR3 region is CASSRTGGAKDETQYF. CDR3 in DNA: TGTGCCAGTAGTAGAACAGGGGGCGCAAAGGATGAGACCCAGTACTTC.

The chain has TRBV19 and TRBJ2-5, with D uncertain. The V end lost 3 bases, the J end lost 1 base, and 6 bases lay between the germline ends. The germline V gene has CDR1 LNHDA and CDR2 SQIVND (reference sequence). The CDR3 consists of 13 residues. The CDR3 loop reads CASSISRQETQYF. CDR3 coding DNA: TGTGCCAGTAGTATTTCGCGCCAAGAGACCCAGTACTTC.

The V call is TRBV18, the J call TRBJ1-5; no definite D call. Germline lookup yields CDR1 KGHSH and CDR2 LQKENI. The CDR3 covers 13 residues. Trimming took off 2 bases at V and 4 bases at J, with 6 bases between the two ends. DNA of the CDR3: TGTGCCAGCTCACCATCCCTAAATCAGCCCCAGCATTTT. Translation gives CASSPSLNQPQHF.

This chain uses TRBV2 with TRBJ2-3, with 10 positions matching TRBD2. From germline, CDR1 is SNHLY and CDR2 FYNNEI. CDR3 size: 12 residues. With V trimmed by 9 bases and J by 9 bases, 6 bases remained unmatched. CDR3 region: CASLAGASTQYF. In nucleotides, the CDR3 is TGTGCCAGTCTAGCGGGGGCCTCAACGCAGTATTTT.

The chain combines TRBV5-1 with TRBJ2-2; 8 bases agree with TRBD2. The CDR3 runs 16 residues. Germline V gene lookup returns CDR1 SGHRS and CDR2 YFSETQ. Germline trimming cut 6 bases from V and 3 bases from J; bases unmatched to any gene: 10. The CDR3 nucleotides are TGCGCCAGCAAGACCCGGGGGGGCCAGGACACCGGGGAGCTGTTTTTT. Protein: CASKTRGGQDTGELFF.

This rearrangement joins TRBV25-1 to TRBJ2-1; 9 positions match TRBD2. The CDR3 has 14 amino acids. J lost 8 bases, V lost 6 bases, and 8 bases had no gene match. Germline-derived CDR1 and CDR2 are MGHDK and SYGVNS. The CDR3 reads CASSPTLAGHEQFF. CDR3 coding DNA: TGTGCCAGCAGCCCCACACTAGCGGGCCATGAGCAGTTCTTC.

The chain uses TRBV6-1 and TRBJ2-2; 7 bases fit TRBD2. CDR1 MNHNS and CDR2 SASEGT come from the germline V gene. This CDR3 is built from 14 residues. Trimming at V came to 5 bases and at J to 4 bases, leaving 4 bases not matched to a gene. The chain's CDR3 is CASSRTRSTGELFF. The CDR3 region has the DNA TGTGCCAGCAGTCGGACTAGAAGCACCGGGGAGCTGTTTTTT.

This clone was counted a single time. V and J are TRBV2 and TRBJ1-4; D call uncertain. V lost 1 base, J lost 7 bases, and 7 bases lay in between. The CDR3 extends over 13 amino acids. CDR1 is SNHLY and CDR2 is FYNNEI in the germline V gene. CDR3 nucleotide sequence: TGTGCCAGCAGTGAAGGGTGGCCTGAAAAACTGTTTTTT. The encoded protein is CASSEGWPEKLFF.

This clone was observed once. This chain joins TRBV28 and TRBJ1-1, with a tentative D call TRBD1 (6 bases). The V end lost 7 bases, the J end lost 7 bases, and 22 bases lay between the germline ends. The germline V gene has CDR1 MDHEN and CDR2 SYDVKM. This CDR3 is 15 amino acids long. As DNA, the CDR3 is TGTGCCAGCACCCCCGGGACACTGGGGCTTCATGAAGCTTTCTTT. It encodes CASTPGTLGLHEAFF.

V usage is TRBV7-8 and J usage is TRBJ2-6; maybe TRBD1 (5 bases). Germline values: CDR1 SGHVS, CDR2 FQNEAQ. The CDR3 runs 16 residues. Trimming pared 6 bases from V and 4 bases from J, leaving 16 bases between. For the CDR3, the DNA is TGTGCCAGCAGGCCGCCTAGGGGATCGGGGGCCAACGTCCTGACTTTC. Translated, it gives CASRPPRGSGANVLTF.

The chain combines TRBV5-6 with TRBJ2-7, with D hard to call. The V gene lost 4 bases and the J gene lost 5 bases, with 16 bases spanning the gap. CDR1 and CDR2 (germline): SGHDT, YYEEEE. The CDR3 has 14 amino acids. CDR3 in DNA: TGTGCCAGCAGCCGCCCCTTAGCCACCCACGAGCAGTACTTC. Protein product: CASSRPLATHEQYF.

The chain recombines TRBV7-8 with TRBJ2-2; TRBD2 matches at 13 bases. There are 18 residues in the CDR3. Trimming cost V 5 bases and J 2 bases; bases outside gene matches: 8. Germline V gene data show CDR1 as SGHVS and CDR2 as FQNEAQ. The DNA for the CDR3 is TGTGCCAGCAGCCGGACTAGCGGGAGCCCATCCAACACCGGGGAGCTGTTTTTT. Translation: CASSRTSGSPSNTGELFF.

The rearrangement joins TRBV7-2 to TRBJ2-7; the D gene could be TRBD1 or TRBD2 (6 bases each). Germline values: CDR1 SGHTA, CDR2 FQGNSA. This CDR3 spans 13 amino acids. With 3 bases removed from V and 7 bases from J, the gap between germline ends came to 13 bases. For the CDR3, the DNA is TGTGCCAGCAGCTTCCTCGGAGGGGGGGAGCAGTACTTC. This encodes CASSFLGGGEQYF.

This sequence joins TRBV10-3 and TRBJ1-5; 7 bases line up with TRBD1. The germline V gene has CDR1 ENHRY and CDR2 SYGVKD. This CDR3 is 14 amino acids long. V shed 4 bases, J shed 4 bases, and the junction held 4 bases outside the gene matches. CDR3 amino acids: CAISGGQLNQPQHF. The CDR3 DNA reads as TGTGCCATCAGTGGGGGACAGCTTAATCAGCCCCAGCATTTT.

The chain employs TRBV29-1 and TRBJ1-2; D call uncertain. Germline values: CDR1 SQVTM, CDR2 ANQGSEA. Trimming removed 0 bases from V and 4 bases from J, with 15 bases in between. The CDR3 extends over 15 amino acids. CDR3 region: CSVEDDEPGFYGYTF. CDR3 in DNA: TGCAGCGTTGAAGACGACGAACCTGGGTTCTATGGCTACACCTTC.

This clone was observed a handful of times. The chain links TRBV30 to TRBJ1-1, with D possibly matching TRBD1 (6 bases). The V end was cut by 3 bases, the J end by 4 bases, with 15 bases between. CDR1 and CDR2 from the germline V gene are GTSNPN and SVGIG (reference sequence). CDR3 length: 14 amino acids. Here the CDR3 reads CAWRRTAGATEAFF. As DNA, the CDR3 is TGTGCCTGGAGACGGACGGCGGGGGCCACTGAAGCTTTCTTT.

This chain links TRBV7-8 with TRBJ2-1, with 13 bases fitting TRBD2. Germline V gene sequence: CDR1 SGHVS, CDR2 FQNEAQ. CDR3 length equals 18 residues. The V segment lost 4 bases and the J segment 7 bases; nucleotides outside the gene matches: 13. The CDR3: CASSSRGLAGWEGNEQFF. The CDR3 nucleotides read TGTGCCAGCAGCTCTAGGGGACTAGCGGGATGGGAGGGTAATGAGCAGTTCTTC.

This clone was detected only a few times. The V call is TRBV14, the J call TRBJ1-6, with a possible D match to TRBD1 (5 bases). The V end was cut by 1 base, the J end by 4 bases, with 14 bases between. Per germline, CDR1 SGHDN and CDR2 FVKESK. The CDR3 has 17 amino acids. For the CDR3, the DNA is TGTGCCAGCAGCCAAGGGGGCCAGACTAATTATAATTCACCCCTCCACTTT. Its translation is CASSQGGQTNYNSPLHF.

The rearrangement uses TRBV6-1 and TRBJ2-3; the match to TRBD1 covers 10 bases. Trimming cost V 4 bases and J 6 bases; bases outside gene matches: 10. The CDR3 runs 16 residues. Germline V gene data show CDR1 as MNHNS and CDR2 as SASEGT. CDR3 sequence: CASSARSGTGVDTQYF. As DNA, the CDR3 is TGTGCCAGCAGTGCACGCTCCGGGACAGGGGTTGATACGCAGTATTTT.

The J gene is TRBJ1-5, the V gene TRBV9, with a possible D match to TRBD1 (5 bases). From germline, CDR1 is SGDLS and CDR2 YYNGEE. V dropped 0 bases and J dropped 6 bases, with 16 bases sitting between them. This CDR3 has 16 amino acids. The CDR3, as DNA: TGTGCCAGCAGCGTAGCCCTGGCCTCCGGGGGTCAGCCCCAGCATTTT. The encoded protein is CASSVALASGGQPQHF.

The gene calls are TRBV13 and TRBJ1-1; D is ambiguous. V shed 6 bases and J shed 7 bases, with 21 bases lying between them. CDR1 and CDR2 from the germline V gene are PRHDT and FYEKMQ (reference sequence). The CDR3 runs to 15 residues. The CDR3 is CASSESPARTFEAFF. The CDR3 DNA sequence: TGTGCCAGCAGTGAATCGCCGGCAAGGACTTTTGAAGCTTTCTTT.

This chain connects TRBV5-1 to TRBJ1-2, with 10 bases matching TRBD1. The CDR3 length is 15 residues. Unmatched junction bases numbered 9, after V lost 2 bases and J lost 8 bases. CDR1 and CDR2 (germline): SGHRS, YFSETQ. The DNA for the CDR3 is TGCGCCAGCAGCTTAGGGGACAGGGGACCCTTAGGCTACACCTTC. It yields the protein CASSLGDRGPLGYTF.